These 26 T cell receptor beta chains share one sample of origin, sequenced in a study of regulatory T cells in long-lasting Graves disease (dated by TCRdb to 2020 to 2022). Sample time point, as interpreted from the label and publication: persistent/refractory GD, antithyroid drugs over 5 years with positive TRAb. For both TCR sequencing and RNA sequencing, RNA was extracted from PBMCs in TRIzol. Preparation of the library involved multiplex PCR. The listed sequencing device is Illumina HiSeq 4000. CDR3 regions were amplified by Arm-PCR with iRepertoire HTBI primers to construct TCR beta libraries. TCRdb passed the public sequencing reads through fastp at Q25 and MiXCR, retaining productive beta sequences. Rows are unified per CDR3 protein, each entry keeping the most common DNA and genes. The sample table records 430,000 or so distinct CDR3 sequences; around 23% of these occur just once. Of the sample, approximately 15% is held by the ten largest clones.

The material sequenced was peripheral blood mononuclear cells (PBMCs), taken when the disease was refractory, from a patient treated with antithyroid drugs. Every receptor here comes from a female donor with Graves disease.

Only a few counts were recorded for this clonotype. V gene TRBV6-1 combines with J gene TRBJ2-6; TRBD2 agrees at 8 bases. The trim removed 3 bases at V and 3 bases at J, leaving 7 bases unmatched. The length of the CDR3 is 17 residues. Germline V gives CDR1 MNHNS, CDR2 SASEGT. The CDR3 DNA sequence: TGTGCCAGCAGTGAGGAAGCGGGAGTTAGTGGGGCCAACGTCCTGACTTTC. Translating gives CASSEEAGVSGANVLTF.

This clonotype was observed at least ten times. The chain uses TRBV19 and TRBJ2-2; 7 nucleotides agree with TRBD2. V trimming: 9 bases; J trimming: 0 bases; junction bases outside the gene matches: 4. CDR3 size: 14 residues. The germline CDR1 and CDR2 sequences are LNHDA and SQIVND (reference sequence). The CDR3 DNA sequence: TGTGCCAGCTCCGGGACTACGAACACCGGGGAGCTGTTTTTT. It is translated as CASSGTTNTGELFF.

The table lists this clonotype with many counts. The rearrangement joins TRBV28 to TRBJ1-4; D gene unclear. V lost 6 bases and J lost 8, with 13 bases in between. Germline V gene data show CDR1 as MDHEN and CDR2 as SYDVKM. CDR3 length: 13 amino acids. CDR3 amino acids: CASSSGLREKLFF. CDR3 DNA sequence: TGTGCCAGCAGCTCTGGGCTACGCGAAAAACTGTTTTTT.

This clonotype was counted ten times or more. V and J are TRBV2 and TRBJ2-2, with TRBD2 matching over 8 bases. Trimming took 3 bases from V and 4 from J; bases not matched to a gene: 10. The V gene's germline CDR1 is SNHLY and CDR2 FYNNEI. This CDR3 region has 17 residues. As DNA, the CDR3 is TGTGCCAGCAGTGAGCCCCCTAGCGGGTCGGCCACCGGGGAGCTGTTTTTT. Translation: CASSEPPSGSATGELFF.

This clonotype has more than one count but fewer than ten. This chain links TRBV20-1 with TRBJ2-2, with D hard to call. The CDR3 is made up of 13 amino acids. V gave up 6 bases and J gave up 5 bases, with 13 bases separating them. Looked up from germline, CDR1 is DFQATT and CDR2 is SNEGSKA (reference sequence). CDR3 sequence (DNA): TGCAGTGCAGGAACAATACTAACCGGGGAGCTGTTTTTT. Translated, it gives CSAGTILTGELFF.

This clonotype was recorded at least ten times. This chain connects TRBV15 to TRBJ1-6; no clear D gene. The CDR3 contains 14 residues. V lost 0 bases, J lost 7 bases, and 7 bases lay in between. The germline gives CDR1 LNHNV, CDR2 YYDKDF (reference sequence). CDR3 protein: CATSREVVNSPLHF. Here the CDR3 DNA reads TGTGCCACCAGCAGAGAAGTCGTCAATTCACCCCTCCACTTT.

This clonotype was detected once. Here the CDR3 reads CASSDSGGETDTQYF. CDR3 bases: TGTGCCAGCAGTGACTCAGGGGGCGAGACAGATACGCAGTATTTT. V and J are TRBV2 and TRBJ2-3, with 8 bases identical to TRBD1. From germline, CDR1 is SNHLY and CDR2 FYNNEI. The CDR3 runs to 15 residues. The ends lost 3 bases at V and 3 bases at J; junction bases unmatched: 5.

This clonotype was counted ten times or more. The V and J genes are TRBV28 and TRBJ1-2; 12 bases map to TRBD1. CDR1 MDHEN and CDR2 SYDVKM come from the germline V gene. The CDR3 is made up of 16 amino acids. The trim removed 3 bases at V and 5 bases at J, leaving 7 bases unmatched. The CDR3 region is CASSFTGTGGSYGYTF. The CDR3 DNA follows: TGTGCCAGCAGTTTTACCGGGACAGGGGGCAGTTATGGCTACACCTTC.

V and J are TRBV7-2 and TRBJ2-7, with 12 bases aligning to TRBD2. The V segment lost 4 bases and the J segment 4 bases; nucleotides outside the gene matches: 8. The CDR3 extends over 16 amino acids. The germline V gene encodes CDR1 SGHTA and CDR2 FQGNSA. CDR3 in DNA: TGTGCCAGCAGCTACACCGGGACTAGCGGGCCATACGAGCAGTACTTC. This encodes CASSYTGTSGPYEQYF.

The genes are TRBV2 and TRBJ2-3; perhaps TRBD2 as D (5 bases). The CDR3 has 12 residues. Germline CDR1 SNHLY, CDR2 FYNNEI. The V and J ends lost 8 bases and 6 bases respectively, with 12 bases between them. The CDR3 reads CASLPGGDTQYF. For the CDR3, the DNA is TGTGCCAGCTTACCAGGCGGGGATACGCAGTATTTT.

In its sample, this clonotype was seen many times. The genes are TRBV28 and TRBJ1-2; D perhaps matches TRBD1 (6 bases). The CDR3 has 15 amino acids. Trimming took 2 bases from V and 0 from J, leaving 10 bases between them. CDR1 and CDR2 from the germline V gene are MDHEN and SYDVKM. The CDR3 bases are TGTGCCAGCAGTTTAGCTGACAGGTCTAACTATGGCTACACCTTC. The encoded protein is CASSLADRSNYGYTF.

This clonotype was seen only a few times. The V and J genes are TRBV5-5 and TRBJ2-2; 11 bases fit TRBD2. This CDR3 region has 16 residues. V dropped 4 bases and J dropped 5; count of bases not matched to a gene: 7. Germline loops: CDR1 SGHKS, CDR2 YYEKEE (reference sequence). CDR3 sequence: CASSPKTSGMTGELFF. The CDR3 DNA is TGTGCCAGCAGCCCCAAGACTAGCGGGATGACCGGGGAGCTGTTTTTT.

This clonotype was seen many times. The chain recombines TRBV28 with TRBJ2-5; no reliable D call. The CDR3 is 13 amino acids. V dropped 3 bases and J dropped 4 bases, with 9 bases sitting between them. CDR1 is MDHEN, CDR2 SYDVKM, per germline. In DNA, the CDR3 is TGTGCCAGCAGTTTGTGGCAAGGAGAGACCCAGTACTTC. Residues: CASSLWQGETQYF.

This clonotype was found many times. The genes are TRBV3-1 and TRBJ1-1; tentatively, D is TRBD1 (5 bases). Germline CDR1 LGHDT, CDR2 YNNKEL (reference sequence). Trimming left V 1 base short and J 8 bases short, with 5 bases between. CDR3 length: 11 amino acids. CDR3 coding DNA: TGTGCCAGCAGCCAAGCAGGGGAAGCTTTCTTT. This gives the protein CASSQAGEAFF.

This clonotype was picked up one time. This chain connects TRBV18 to TRBJ1-1; no clear D. CDR3 length equals 14 residues. Germline CDR1 is KGHSH and CDR2 is LQKENI. The ends were cut back, 5 bases at V and 5 bases at J, with 15 bases in the middle. Here the CDR3 reads CASSETAGGTEAFF. Here the CDR3 DNA reads TGTGCCAGCTCAGAAACAGCTGGAGGGACTGAAGCTTTCTTT.

This clonotype appeared a few times. The chain carries TRBV7-8 and TRBJ2-2; TRBD2 aligns across 7 bases. J gave up 0 bases and V 7 bases, and 14 bases lay outside the gene matches. Germline CDR1 reads SGHVS; CDR2 reads FQNEAQ. The length of the CDR3 is 18 residues. CDR3 amino acids: CASTPDPGGSANTGELFF. CDR3 in DNA: TGTGCCAGCACACCAGACCCTGGCGGGAGCGCGAACACCGGGGAGCTGTTTTTT.

In the case of this clonotype: Being one base from a much bigger clone, this may be a read error. The chain uses TRBV27 and TRBJ2-6, with D perhaps TRBD1 (6 bases). V was pared by 4 bases and J by 0 bases, with 10 bases between. CDR1 and CDR2 (germline): MNHEY, SMNVEV (reference sequence). There are 16 residues in the CDR3. CDR3 DNA: TGTGCCAGCAGTTCTGGACAGACCTCTGGGGCCAACGTCCTGACTTTC. It specifies CASSSGQTSGANVLTF.

This clonotype was seen many times. CDR3: CASRQDSGSGEKLFF. In nucleotides, the CDR3 is TGTGCCAGCAGGCAGGACAGTGGTTCCGGAGAAAAACTGTTTTTT. The chain couples TRBV2 to TRBJ1-4; perhaps TRBD1 as D (6 bases). The CDR3 length is 15 residues. The ends were cut back, 6 bases at V and 8 bases at J, with 19 bases in the middle. CDR1 and CDR2 from the germline V gene are SNHLY and FYNNEI.

The genes are TRBV20-1 and TRBJ1-1; D may be TRBD1 (5 bases). This CDR3 is 15 amino acids long. In germline, CDR1 is DFQATT, CDR2 SNEGSKA (reference sequence). V was shortened by 2 bases and J by 4 bases, with 17 bases between the two germline ends. CDR3 region: CSARTPRGPGTEAFF. As DNA, the CDR3 is TGCAGTGCTAGAACCCCAAGGGGACCCGGCACTGAAGCTTTCTTT.

Only a few counts were recorded for this clonotype. CDR3 sequence: CATVGQWSSGYTF. In nucleotides, the CDR3 is TGTGCCACGGTGGGGCAGTGGTCCTCTGGCTACACCTTC. The chain has TRBV15 and TRBJ1-2, with D perhaps TRBD1 (5 bases). The ends were cut back, 9 bases at V and 7 bases at J, with 18 bases in the middle. The CDR3 is 13 residues long. Germline V gives CDR1 LNHNV, CDR2 YYDKDF (reference sequence).

The chain employs TRBV2 and TRBJ2-5, with D perhaps TRBD2 (5 bases). CDR3 length: 13 amino acids. Germline V gene data show CDR1 as SNHLY and CDR2 as FYNNEI. V was clipped by 3 bases and J by 5 bases, with 10 bases between them. CDR3 in amino acids: CASSEYGGETQYF. The CDR3 bases are TGTGCCAGCAGTGAGTACGGCGGGGAGACCCAGTACTTC.

J is TRBJ2-7 and V is TRBV7-6; D is unclear. The CDR3 covers 13 residues. Trimming pared 3 bases from V and 6 bases from J, leaving 12 bases between. CDR1 is SGHVS, CDR2 FNYEAQ, per germline. This CDR3 reads CASSFSPEFEQYF. DNA for the CDR3: TGTGCCAGCAGCTTCAGCCCAGAGTTCGAGCAGTACTTC. Full variable domain (rest looked up from reference TRBV7-6 and TRBJ2-7): GAGVSQSPRYKVTKRGQDVALRCDPISGHVSLYWYRQALGQGPEFLTYFNYEAQQDKSGLPNDRFSAERPEGSISTLTIQRTEQRDSAMYRCASSFSPEFEQYFGPGTRLTVT.

The chain recombines TRBV30 with TRBJ2-7; D uncertain. Trimming stripped 3 bases from V and 0 bases from J, with 6 bases between. The CDR3 totals 12 residues. From germline, CDR1 is GTSNPN and CDR2 SVGIG (reference sequence). The DNA for the CDR3 is TGTGCCTGGAGGACTCACTCCTACGAGCAGTACTTC. Its translation is CAWRTHSYEQYF.

This clonotype was detected many times. The chain employs TRBV28 and TRBJ2-7, with TRBD2 matching 11 bases. From germline, CDR1 is MDHEN and CDR2 SYDVKM. CDR3 length: 19 amino acids. With V trimmed by 6 bases and J by 6 bases, 22 bases remained unmatched. The CDR3 spells CASSKAQGTSGSTGVEQYF. The CDR3 DNA sequence: TGTGCCAGCAGCAAGGCCCAAGGGACTAGCGGTTCTACAGGGGTCGAGCAGTACTTC.

This clonotype was seen a single time. Just one base apart from a much larger clone, this may be a read error. The chain links TRBV6-1 to TRBJ2-1; the D is unclear. Germline values: CDR1 MNHNS, CDR2 SASEGT. The CDR3 is made up of 13 amino acids. The CDR3 loop reads CAVPGRSYNEQFF. CDR3 DNA: TGTGCTGTGCCGGGCCGCTCCTACAATGAGCAGTTCTTC.

The chain carries TRBV7-2 and TRBJ2-7; the D gene is possibly TRBD2 (5 bases). The V end was cut by 5 bases, the J end by 5 bases, with 16 bases between. Germline values: CDR1 SGHTA, CDR2 FQGNSA. The CDR3 totals 14 residues. In DNA, the CDR3 is TGTGCCAGCAGCGAGTTAGGTGCCGGGAACGAGCAGTACTTC. It encodes CASSELGAGNEQYF. The entire variable domain, with the rest obtained from reference TRBV7-2 and TRBJ2-7, is as follows: GAGVSQSPSNKVTEKGKDVELRCDPISGHTALYWYRQSLGQGLEFLIYFQGNSAPDKSGLPSDRFSAERTGGSVSTLTIQRTQQEDSAVYLCASSELGAGNEQYFGPGTRLTVT.